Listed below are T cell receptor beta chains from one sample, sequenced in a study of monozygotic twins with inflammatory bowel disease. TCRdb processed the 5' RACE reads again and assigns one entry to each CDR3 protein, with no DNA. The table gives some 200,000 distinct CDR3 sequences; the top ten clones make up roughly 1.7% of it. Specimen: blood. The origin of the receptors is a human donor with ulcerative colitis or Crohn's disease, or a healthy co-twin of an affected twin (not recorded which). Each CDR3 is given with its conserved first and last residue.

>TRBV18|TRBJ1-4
CASSRDRVEEKLFF
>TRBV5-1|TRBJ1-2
CASSTGQESGYTF
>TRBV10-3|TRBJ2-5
CAISGLTDSRETQYF
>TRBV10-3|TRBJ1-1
CAVKGSLLSRNTEAFF
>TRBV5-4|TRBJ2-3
CASSSGGITDTQYF
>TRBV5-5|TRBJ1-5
CASSLVSSRNQPQHF
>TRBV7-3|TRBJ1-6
CASSLTGAGSPLHF
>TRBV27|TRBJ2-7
CASSLGRRDSYEQYF
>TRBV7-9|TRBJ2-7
CASSPLLMGHYEQYF
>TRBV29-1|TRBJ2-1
CSGADLYNEQFF
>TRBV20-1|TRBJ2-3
CSARDRRGVTDTQYF
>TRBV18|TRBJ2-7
CASSPRTQGAYEQYF
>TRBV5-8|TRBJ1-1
CASSLLGGGNTEAFF
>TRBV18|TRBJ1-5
CASSRDNQPQHF
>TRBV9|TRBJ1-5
CASSRDGGGYQPQHF
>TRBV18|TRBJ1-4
CASSPGGNEKLFF
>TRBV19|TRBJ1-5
CASSIRVKGQPQHF
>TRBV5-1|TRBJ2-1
CASSLGTASGEQFF
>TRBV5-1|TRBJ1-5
CASSPGGAINQPQHF
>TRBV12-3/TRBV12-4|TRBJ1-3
CASSSRQTTNTIYF
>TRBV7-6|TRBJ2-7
CASSLVAGTPRDEQYF
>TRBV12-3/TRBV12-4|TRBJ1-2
CASRPGGRAGYTF
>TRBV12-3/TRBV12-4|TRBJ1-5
CASSPLGQGNQPQHF
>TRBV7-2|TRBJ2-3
CASSFEGLSTDTQYF
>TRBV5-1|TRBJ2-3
CASSLITGGGDTQYF
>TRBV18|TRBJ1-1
CASSPGTAGDTEAFF
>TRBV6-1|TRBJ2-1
CASSGGARLDNNEQFF
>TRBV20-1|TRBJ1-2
CSAGDRGNYGYTF
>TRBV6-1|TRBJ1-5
CVSRSGGSNQPQHF
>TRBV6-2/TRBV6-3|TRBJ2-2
CASRTGTSEPGELFF